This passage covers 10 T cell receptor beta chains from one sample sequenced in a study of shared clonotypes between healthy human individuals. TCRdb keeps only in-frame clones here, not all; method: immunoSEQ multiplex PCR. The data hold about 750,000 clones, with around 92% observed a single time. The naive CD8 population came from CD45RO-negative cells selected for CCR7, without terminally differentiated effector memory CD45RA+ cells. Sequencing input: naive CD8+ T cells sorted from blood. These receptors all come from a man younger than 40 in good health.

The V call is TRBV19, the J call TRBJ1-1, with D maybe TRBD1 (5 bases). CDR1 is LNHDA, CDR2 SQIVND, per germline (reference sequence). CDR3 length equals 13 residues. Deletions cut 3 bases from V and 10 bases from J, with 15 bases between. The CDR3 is CASSIGTASGAFF. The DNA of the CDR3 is TGTGCCAGTAGTATTGGGACGGCGTCCGGAGCTTTCTTT.

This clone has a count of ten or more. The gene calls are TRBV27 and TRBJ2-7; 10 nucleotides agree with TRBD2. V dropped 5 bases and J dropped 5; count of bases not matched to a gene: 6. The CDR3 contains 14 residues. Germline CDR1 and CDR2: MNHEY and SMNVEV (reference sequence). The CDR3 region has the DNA TGTGCCAGCAGTGATCTAGCGGGAGACGACGAGCAGTACTTC. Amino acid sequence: CASSDLAGDDEQYF.

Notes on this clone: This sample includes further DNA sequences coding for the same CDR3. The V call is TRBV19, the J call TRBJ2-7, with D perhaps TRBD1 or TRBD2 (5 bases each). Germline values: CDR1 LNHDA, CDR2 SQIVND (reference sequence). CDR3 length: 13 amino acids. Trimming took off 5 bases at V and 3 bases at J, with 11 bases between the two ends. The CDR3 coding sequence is TGTGCCAGTAGTTCCCGGGACGGCTACGAGCAGTACTTC. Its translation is CASSSRDGYEQYF.

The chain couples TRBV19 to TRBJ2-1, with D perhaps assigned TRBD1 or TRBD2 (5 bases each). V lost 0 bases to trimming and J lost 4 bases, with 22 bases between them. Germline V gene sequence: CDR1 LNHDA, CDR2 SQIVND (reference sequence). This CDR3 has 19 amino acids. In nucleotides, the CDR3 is TGTGCCAGTAGTATAGATCAGGGACCAAGTCTGAGTGGATACAATGAGCAGTTCTTC. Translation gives CASSIDQGPSLSGYNEQFF.

The CDR3, as DNA: TGTGCCAGCAGGCACAGGTTCTCCTACGAGCAGTACTTC. This sequence encodes CASRHRFSYEQYF. This chain uses TRBV2 with TRBJ2-7; D might be TRBD1 (5 bases). The CDR3 sequence is 13 residues long. Germline V gene data show CDR1 as SNHLY and CDR2 as FYNNEI. Trimming stripped 6 bases from V and 0 bases from J, with 9 bases between.

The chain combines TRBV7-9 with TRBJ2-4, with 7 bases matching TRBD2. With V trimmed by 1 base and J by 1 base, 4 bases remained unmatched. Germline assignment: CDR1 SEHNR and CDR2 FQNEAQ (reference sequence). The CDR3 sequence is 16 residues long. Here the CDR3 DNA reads TGTGCCAGCAGCTTAGGGGCGGGAGCGGCCAAAAACATTCAGTACTTC. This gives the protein CASSLGAGAAKNIQYF.

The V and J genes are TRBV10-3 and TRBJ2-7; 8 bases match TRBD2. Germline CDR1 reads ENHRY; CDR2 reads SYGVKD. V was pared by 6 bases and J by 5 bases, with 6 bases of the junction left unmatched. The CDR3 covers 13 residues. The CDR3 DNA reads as TGTGCCATCAGGGGGCGGGGGGCCGACGAGCAGTACTTC. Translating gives CAIRGRGADEQYF.

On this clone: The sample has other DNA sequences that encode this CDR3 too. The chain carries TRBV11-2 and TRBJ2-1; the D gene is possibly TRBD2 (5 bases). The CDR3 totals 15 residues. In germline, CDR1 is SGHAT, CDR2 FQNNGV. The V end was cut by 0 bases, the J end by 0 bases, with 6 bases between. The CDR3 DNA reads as TGTGCCAGCAGCTTAGATGGGAGCTCCTACAATGAGCAGTTCTTC. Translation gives CASSLDGSSYNEQFF.

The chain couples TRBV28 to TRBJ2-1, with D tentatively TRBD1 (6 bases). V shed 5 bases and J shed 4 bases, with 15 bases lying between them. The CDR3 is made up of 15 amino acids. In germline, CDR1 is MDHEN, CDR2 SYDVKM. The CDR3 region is CASSPQVRGYNEQFF. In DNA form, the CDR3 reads TGTGCCAGCAGTCCCCAAGTGAGGGGGTACAATGAGCAGTTCTTC. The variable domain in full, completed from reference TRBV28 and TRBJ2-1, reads DVKVTQSSRYLVKRTGEKVFLECVQDMDHENMFWYRQDPGLGLRLIYFSYDVKMKEKGDIPEGYSVSREKKERFSLILESASTNQTSMYLCASSPQVRGYNEQFFGPGTRLTVL.

CDR3 nucleotides: TGCGCCAGCAGCCTTCTCTACGACTATAGCCGGACAGATACGCAGTATTTT. The encoded protein is CASSLLYDYSRTDTQYF. The chain employs TRBV4-3 and TRBJ2-3, with D tentatively TRBD2 (5 bases). From germline, CDR1 is LGHNA and CDR2 YSLEER. The CDR3 spans 17 residues. Between the trimmed V and J ends, which lost 4 bases and 3 bases, there was a span of 20 bases.